The T cell receptor beta chain described here comes from a study of cytomegalovirus exposure and HLA in healthy donors. Findings and caveats of the study: Cytomegalovirus association was listed for about 170 TCR beta chains. Most TCR sequences were rare, but some public TCRs occurred in many donors.

TCRdb's table, derived via immunoSEQ multiplex PCR, lists solely in-frame clones and lacks some. The sample holds 150,000 to 200,000 clones, around 84% seen once. As to this clone: Its antigen is still unknown.

The germline V gene encodes CDR1 MNHNS and CDR2 SASEGT. V lost 10 bases to trimming and J lost 2 bases; unmatched junction nucleotides: 11. CDR3 length equals 15 residues. The receptor was isolated from a man aged 18 to 35 in good health and CMV-seropositive. The chain uses TRBV6-1 and TRBJ2-7; 10 bases align to TRBD2. The sample taken for sequencing was PBMCs. The CDR3 protein is CAILPGLAPTYEQYF. The CDR3 DNA reads TGTGCCATCCTTCCGGGACTAGCGCCCACCTACGAGCAGTACTTC.